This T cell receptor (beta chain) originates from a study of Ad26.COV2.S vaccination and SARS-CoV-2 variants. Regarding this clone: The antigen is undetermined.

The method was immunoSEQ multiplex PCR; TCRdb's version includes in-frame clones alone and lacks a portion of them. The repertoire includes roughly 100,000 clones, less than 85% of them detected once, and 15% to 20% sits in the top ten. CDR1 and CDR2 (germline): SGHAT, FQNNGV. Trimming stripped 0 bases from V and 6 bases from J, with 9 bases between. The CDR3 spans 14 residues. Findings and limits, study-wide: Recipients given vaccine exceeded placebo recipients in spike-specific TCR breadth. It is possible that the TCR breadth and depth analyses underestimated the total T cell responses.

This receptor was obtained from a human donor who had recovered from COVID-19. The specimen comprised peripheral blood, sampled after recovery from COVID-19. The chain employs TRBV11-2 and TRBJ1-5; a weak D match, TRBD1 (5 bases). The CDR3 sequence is CASSLDQGPQPQHF. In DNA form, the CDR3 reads TGTGCCAGCAGCTTAGATCAGGGTCCTCAGCCCCAGCATTTT.